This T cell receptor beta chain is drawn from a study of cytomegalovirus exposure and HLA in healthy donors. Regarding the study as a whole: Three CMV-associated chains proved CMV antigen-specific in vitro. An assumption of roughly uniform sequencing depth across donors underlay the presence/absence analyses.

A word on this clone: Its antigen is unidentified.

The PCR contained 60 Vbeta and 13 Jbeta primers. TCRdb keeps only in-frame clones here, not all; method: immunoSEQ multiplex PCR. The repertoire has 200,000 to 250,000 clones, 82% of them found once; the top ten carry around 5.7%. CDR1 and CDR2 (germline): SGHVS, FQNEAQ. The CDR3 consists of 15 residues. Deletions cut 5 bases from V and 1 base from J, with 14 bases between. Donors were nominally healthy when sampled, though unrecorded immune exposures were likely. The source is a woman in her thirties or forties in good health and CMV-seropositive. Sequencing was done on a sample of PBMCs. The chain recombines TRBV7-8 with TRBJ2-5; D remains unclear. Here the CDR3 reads CASSPRWQSQETQYF. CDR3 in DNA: TGTGCCAGCAGCCCCAGGTGGCAGTCCCAAGAGACCCAGTACTTC.